The rows below give T cell receptor beta chains drawn from one sample of a study of radiotherapy plus CTLA-4 blockade in lung cancer. Here immunoSEQ multiplex PCR was the method, and the copy in TCRdb shows in-frame clones only, minus some. The data hold roughly 98,000 clones, with approximately 78% observed a single time. The starting material was peripheral blood, obtained from a patient treated with radiotherapy plus ipilimumab. All receptors come from a human donor with non-small cell lung cancer who had a partial response to radiotherapy plus ipilimumab. The CDR3 runs from the conserved cysteine through the conserved F or W. The D gene is left open where the match is weak. Expanded clones get a size class; other rows say once, few or many, or leave the size out.

size	length	V	J	D	CDR3	DNA
.	13	TRBV27	TRBJ2-1	.	CASSSGTQFEQFF	TGTGCCAGCAGTTCCGGGACACAGTTTGAGCAGTTCTTC
.	14	TRBV7-3	TRBJ1-1	.	CASSLSVVNTEAFF	TGTGCCAGCAGCCTCAGCGTAGTGAACACTGAAGCTTTCTTT
.	14	TRBV19	TRBJ1-5	TRBD1	CASRTTGAWQPQHF	TGTGCCAGTAGGACGACAGGGGCATGGCAGCCCCAGCATTTT
.	15	TRBV5-1	TRBJ2-1	.	CASRPFAAGDNEQFF	TGCGCCAGCAGGCCTTTTGCGGCCGGCGACAATGAGCAGTTCTTC
once	13	TRBV18	TRBJ1-1	.	CASSPQGDTEAFF	TGTGCCAGCTCACCACAGGGGGACACTGAAGCTTTCTTT
.	13	TRBV29-1	TRBJ1-3	TRBD1	CSAADRPGNTIYF	TGCAGCGCCGCGGACAGGCCTGGAAACACCATATATTTT
few	14	TRBV15	TRBJ2-2	.	CATQGQTNTGELFF	TGTGCCACCCAAGGACAGACGAACACCGGGGAGCTGTTTTTT
.	15	TRBV7-9	TRBJ1-1	.	CASSPYGGMNTEAFF	TGTGCCAGCAGCCCCTACGGGGGTATGAACACTGAAGCTTTCTTT
.	13	TRBV28	TRBJ2-1	.	CASKTSSRGEQFF	TGTGCCAGCAAGACTTCTTCTCGCGGTGAGCAGTTCTTC
.	15	TRBV6-5	TRBJ2-7	TRBD1	CASSPGTGTRDEQYF	TGTGCCAGCAGCCCAGGGACAGGGACTCGGGACGAGCAGTACTTC
.	15	TRBV18	TRBJ1-1	TRBD1	CASSPRDRRNTEAFF	TGTGCCAGCTCACCTCGGGACAGGCGGAACACTGAAGCTTTCTTT
once	11	TRBV15	TRBJ2-7	.	CATGGTYEQYF	TGTGCCACCGGCGGGACCTACGAGCAGTACTTC
few	19	TRBV11-1	TRBJ2-3	TRBD2	CASSSEGLAGVWDTDTQYF	TGTGCCAGCAGCTCGGAGGGTCTAGCGGGAGTATGGGACACAGATACGCAGTATTTT
.	14	TRBV2	TRBJ2-5	TRBD1	CASSVGTGRQTQYF	TGTGCCAGCAGTGTCGGGACAGGGAGGCAGACCCAGTACTTC
.	13	TRBV6-6	TRBJ2-7	.	CASSYSAAGEQYF	TGTGCCAGCAGTTACTCTGCGGCGGGGGAGCAGTACTTC
.	14	TRBV30	TRBJ1-4	.	CAWSSRDMGEKLFF	TGTGCCTGGAGTTCCCGGGACATGGGGGAAAAACTGTTTTTT
.	15	TRBV6-1	TRBJ1-5	.	CASSEGTNSNQPQHF	TGTGCCAGCAGTGAAGGTACTAATAGCAATCAGCCCCAGCATTTT
.	16	TRBV18	TRBJ2-7	TRBD2	CASSPSRTSVSYEQYF	TGTGCCAGCTCACCATCGCGGACTAGCGTTTCCTACGAGCAGTACTTC
few	17	TRBV5-4	TRBJ2-2	TRBD2	CASAASGSRANTGELFF	TGTGCCAGCGCGGCTAGCGGGTCTCGCGCGAACACCGGGGAGCTGTTTTTT
.	14	TRBV28	TRBJ2-7	.	CASSSPGGSYEQYF	TGTGCCAGCAGTTCCCCAGGGGGGTCCTACGAGCAGTACTTC
few	18	TRBV11-3	TRBJ2-1	TRBD2	CASSLAESGRGYYNEQFF	TGTGCCAGCAGCTTAGCTGAGAGCGGGAGGGGATACTACAATGAGCAGTTCTTC
.	14	TRBV28	TRBJ1-3	TRBD1	CASSLGTVGNTIYF	TGTGCCAGCAGTTTGGGGACAGTTGGAAACACCATATATTTT
.	13	TRBV7-9	TRBJ2-5	TRBD1	CASSSGQGETQYF	TGTGCCAGCAGCTCGGGACAGGGGGAGACCCAGTACTTC
once	14	TRBV5-5	TRBJ2-5	TRBD1	CASRKTGREETQYF	TGTGCCAGCCGAAAGACAGGGAGAGAGGAGACCCAGTACTTC
once	11	TRBV7-6	TRBJ2-1	.	CASSFSYEQFF	TGTGCCAGCAGCTTCTCGTATGAGCAGTTCTTC
.	12	TRBV6-5	TRBJ1-1	TRBD1	CASSYRQGEAFF	TGTGCCAGCAGTTACCGACAGGGTGAAGCTTTCTTT
.	14	TRBV19	TRBJ2-3	TRBD1	CASRRQGASDTQYF	TGTGCCAGTAGGCGACAGGGGGCCTCAGATACGCAGTATTTT
.	14	TRBV6-5	TRBJ2-7	.	CASSAPTGQGEQYF	TGTGCCAGCAGTGCCCCCACAGGGCAAGGCGAGCAGTACTTC
.	16	TRBV7-2	TRBJ1-3	.	CASSFGGGLAGNTIYF	TGTGCCAGCAGCTTTGGGGGGGGGCTGGCTGGAAACACCATATATTTT
.	14	TRBV27	TRBJ2-2	TRBD1	CASRTQGANGELFF	TGTGCCAGCAGGACACAGGGGGCAAATGGGGAGCTGTTTTTT
.	15	TRBV9	TRBJ1-2	TRBD1	CASSARQGAVYGYTF	TGTGCCAGCAGCGCCAGACAGGGGGCGGTATATGGCTACACCTTC
once	16	TRBV7-2	TRBJ2-3	TRBD1	CASSFFGTDSTDTQYF	TGTGCCAGCAGCTTCTTCGGGACAGATTCCACAGATACGCAGTATTTT
.	16	TRBV6-5	TRBJ2-7	TRBD2	CASSLGLPGRIGEQYF	TGTGCCAGCAGTTTGGGACTACCCGGACGGATAGGCGAGCAGTACTTC
.	15	TRBV4-1	TRBJ2-7	.	CASSQDHRQDYEQYF	TGCGCCAGCAGCCAAGATCACAGGCAAGACTACGAGCAGTACTTC
.	13	TRBV28	TRBJ2-5	TRBD2	CASSLFGGETQYF	TGTGCCAGCAGTCTGTTCGGGGGGGAGACCCAGTACTTC
.	13	TRBV7-3	TRBJ2-7	.	CASSLSRPYQQYF	TGTGCCAGCAGCTTATCACGTCCCTACCAGCAGTACTTC
.	13	TRBV10-1	TRBJ2-2	TRBD2	CASSKAGTGELFF	TGCGCCAGCTCCAAAGCGGGAACCGGGGAGCTGTTTTTT
.	12	TRBV10-1	TRBJ1-5	.	CASSDGGQPQHF	TGCGCCAGCAGTGACGGGGGGCAGCCCCAGCATTTT
.	14	TRBV5-1	TRBJ2-5	TRBD1	CASSISGTEETQYF	TGCGCCAGCAGCATATCCGGGACAGAAGAGACCCAGTACTTC
.	15	TRBV19	TRBJ1-5	.	CASSIEGRGNQPQHF	TGTGCCAGTAGTATAGAAGGACGGGGGAATCAGCCCCAGCATTTT
.	15	TRBV6-1	TRBJ1-5	.	CASSAGWEGNQPQHF	TGTGCCAGCAGTGCAGGGTGGGAGGGCAATCAGCCCCAGCATTTT
.	19	TRBV14	TRBJ2-3	TRBD2	CASSQDPYLAERRADTQYF	TGTGCCAGCAGCCAAGACCCCTACCTAGCGGAGAGAAGGGCAGATACGCAGTATTTT
.	15	TRBV7-9	TRBJ2-1	.	CASSGDRSYHNEQFF	TGTGCCAGCAGCGGAGACAGGAGTTACCACAATGAGCAGTTCTTC
.	13	TRBV28	TRBJ1-1	TRBD1	CASIKDRRAEAFF	TGTGCCAGCATTAAGGACAGGCGGGCTGAAGCTTTCTTT
.	13	TRBV5-6	TRBJ2-2	.	CASSLVAGLELFF	TGTGCCAGCAGCTTGGTCGCGGGGTTGGAGCTGTTTTTT
.	17	TRBV10-3	TRBJ1-1	TRBD1	CAISDLGTGSTNTEAFF	TGTGCCATCAGTGATCTCGGGACAGGGAGTACGAACACTGAAGCTTTCTTT
.	13	TRBV5-1	TRBJ1-4	.	CASSVSPGEKLFF	TGCGCCAGCAGCGTGAGCCCAGGGGAAAAACTGTTTTTT
.	14	TRBV6-5	TRBJ2-1	.	CASSERWTNNEQFF	TGTGCCAGCAGTGAACGGTGGACTAACAATGAGCAGTTCTTC
.	13	TRBV11-2	TRBJ2-7	.	CASSERTPYEQYF	TGTGCCAGCAGCGAAAGGACACCCTACGAGCAGTACTTC
many	14	TRBV19	TRBJ1-5	.	CASSIPGSNQPQHF	TGTGCCAGTAGTATTCCCGGTAGCAATCAGCCCCAGCATTTT